This T cell receptor (beta chain) emerged from a study of T-cell reconstitution after alpha-beta-depleted transplantation in children. At least ten counts were recorded for this clonotype. Trimming cost V 5 bases and J 7 bases, with 8 bases left between them. Germline CDR1 is MDHEN and CDR2 is SYDVKM. CDR3 length: 12 residues. The library targeted TCRbeta and was prepared with unique molecular identifiers. Via MiXCR, TCRdb re-called the PCR reads, giving one row per CDR3 protein. The sample shows hundreds of thousands of distinct CDR3 sequences, roughly 10% of them seen only once. This clonotype originated in a human donor who donated a stem cell graft to a child with acute myeloid leukemia. This specimen was PBMCs from the stem cell graft donor, taken from the stem cell graft. The V gene is TRBV28, the J gene TRBJ2-2; no firm D call. The CDR3 nucleotides read TGTGCCAGCAGTACCCTAGTCGGGGAGCTGTTTTTT. Amino acids: CASSTLVGELFF.